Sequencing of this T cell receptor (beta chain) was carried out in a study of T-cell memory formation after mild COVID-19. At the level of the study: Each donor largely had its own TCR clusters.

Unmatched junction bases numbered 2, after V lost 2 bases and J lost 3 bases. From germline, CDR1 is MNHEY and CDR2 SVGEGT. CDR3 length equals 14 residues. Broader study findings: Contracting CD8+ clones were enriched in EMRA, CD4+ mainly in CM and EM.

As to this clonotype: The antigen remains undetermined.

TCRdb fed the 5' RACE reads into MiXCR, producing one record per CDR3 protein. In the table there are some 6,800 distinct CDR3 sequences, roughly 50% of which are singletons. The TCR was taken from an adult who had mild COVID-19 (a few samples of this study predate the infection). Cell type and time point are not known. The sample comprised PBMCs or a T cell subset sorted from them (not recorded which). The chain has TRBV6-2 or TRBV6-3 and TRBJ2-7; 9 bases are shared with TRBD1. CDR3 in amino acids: CASSYRDRDYEQYF. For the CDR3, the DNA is TGTGCCAGCAGTTACCGGGACAGGGACTACGAGCAGTACTTC.